This T cell receptor beta chain was obtained from a study of CD8 T cells in ankylosing spondylitis. General study findings and limits: Earlier work had already found some motif variants in reactive arthritis synovial fluid and blood. Typical of ankylosing spondylitis blood, it appeared, was a TCR beta motif of eight highly homologous variants.

This clonotype was counted at least ten times. Its target is not known. Germline CDR1 reads SGHRS; CDR2 reads YFSETQ. This CDR3 has 16 residues. Deletions cut 0 bases from V and 3 bases from J, with 15 bases between. Using its own MiXCR run on the 5' RACE reads, TCRdb lists one record per CDR3 protein. This sample has around 150,000 distinct CDR3 sequences; around 20% occur once, and the top ten carry about 8.2%. The chain recombines TRBV5-1 with TRBJ1-1; maybe TRBD1 (5 bases). The TCR originated in a male donor with ankylosing spondylitis or in good health (not recorded which). The sample consisted of blood, either unsorted or a sorted T cell fraction (not recorded which). CDR3 amino acids: CASSLGPRGADTEAFF. The CDR3 DNA sequence: TGCGCCAGCAGCTTGGGGCCTCGCGGGGCGGACACTGAAGCTTTCTTT.